This is a list of T cell receptor beta chains from one sample in a study of T-cell memory formation after mild COVID-19. TCRdb processed the 5' RACE reads anew with MiXCR; each CDR3 protein has one entry. The table includes a few hundred thousand distinct CDR3 sequences, around 8% detected once. The specimen was PBMCs or a T cell subset sorted from them (not recorded which). Source of these receptors: a man in his late teens or twenties who had mild COVID-19 (a few samples of this study predate the infection). Cell type and time point are not known. Each CDR3 is given with its conserved first and last residue. Not all rows give a size; the values are once, few, many and, for expanded clones, a class.

>TRBV29-1|few|TRBJ2-5
CSVADRLTQETQYF
>TRBV4-2|-|TRBJ2-6
CASSRAGANVLTF
>TRBV28|many|TRBJ1-5
CASSLRRSYSNQPQHF
>TRBV12-3/TRBV12-4|many|TRBJ1-6
CASSPGRPSGTVNSPLHF
>TRBV4-2|few|TRBJ1-1
CASSPESGGITEAFF
>TRBV7-9|few|TRBJ1-1
CASSLGTMNTEAFF
>TRBV18|-|TRBJ1-6
CASSPGTDNSPLHF
>TRBV7-6|-|TRBJ1-3
CASSARDRENTIYF
>TRBV2|few|TRBJ2-2
CASSDRAGPPPTAGELFF
>TRBV5-1|few|TRBJ2-5
CASSLEVTGDQETQYF
>TRBV9|few|TRBJ2-3
CASSPGQTQYF
>TRBV23-1|many|TRBJ1-6
CASSQAGQQVNSPLHF
>TRBV7-2|few|TRBJ2-3
CASSRTSLSDTQYF
>TRBV9|-|TRBJ2-5
CDSSVDSGETQYF
>TRBV6-1|-|TRBJ2-1
CASRYLGQVHNEQFF
>TRBV7-9|many|TRBJ1-5
CASSSPRGVLSNQPQHF
>TRBV2|-|TRBJ1-5
CASSAPRGAQHF